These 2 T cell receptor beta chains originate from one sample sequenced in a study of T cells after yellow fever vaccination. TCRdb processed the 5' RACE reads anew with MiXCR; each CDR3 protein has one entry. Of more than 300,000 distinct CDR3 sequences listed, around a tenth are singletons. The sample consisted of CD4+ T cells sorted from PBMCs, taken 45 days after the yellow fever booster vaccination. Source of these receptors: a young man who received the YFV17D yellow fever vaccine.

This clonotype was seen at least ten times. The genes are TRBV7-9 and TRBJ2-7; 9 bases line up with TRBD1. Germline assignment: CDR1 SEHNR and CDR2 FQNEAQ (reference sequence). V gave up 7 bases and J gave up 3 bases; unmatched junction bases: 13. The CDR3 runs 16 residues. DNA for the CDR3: TGTGCCAGCACGCTCCTTTTGGGACAGGGAAGCTACGAGCAGTACTTC. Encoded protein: CASTLLLGQGSYEQYF.

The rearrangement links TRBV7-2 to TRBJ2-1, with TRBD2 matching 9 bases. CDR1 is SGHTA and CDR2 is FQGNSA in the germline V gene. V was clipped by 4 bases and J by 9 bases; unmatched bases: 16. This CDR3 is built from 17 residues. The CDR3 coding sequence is TGTGCCAGCAGCTCGGGCCCGAGCGGGGGGCCGCTTGGTGAGCAGTTCTTC. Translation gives CASSSGPSGGPLGEQFF.